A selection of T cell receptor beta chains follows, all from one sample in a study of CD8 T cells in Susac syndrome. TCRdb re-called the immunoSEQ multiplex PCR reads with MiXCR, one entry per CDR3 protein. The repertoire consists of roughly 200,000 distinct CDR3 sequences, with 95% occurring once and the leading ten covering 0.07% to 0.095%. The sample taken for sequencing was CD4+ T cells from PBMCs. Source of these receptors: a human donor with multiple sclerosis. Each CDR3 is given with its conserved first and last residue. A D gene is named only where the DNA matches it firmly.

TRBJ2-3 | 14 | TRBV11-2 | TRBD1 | CASSLQGAADTQYF
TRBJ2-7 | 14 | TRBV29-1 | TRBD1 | CSVARDRSSYEQYF
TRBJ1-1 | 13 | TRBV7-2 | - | CASSFRAGTEAFF
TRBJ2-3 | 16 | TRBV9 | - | CASSGRTRISTDTQYF
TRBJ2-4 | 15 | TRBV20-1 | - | CSARVPPLAKNIQYF
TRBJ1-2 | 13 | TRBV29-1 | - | CSVVRGSAYGYTF
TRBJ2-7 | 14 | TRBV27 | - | CASSLRQDSYEQYF
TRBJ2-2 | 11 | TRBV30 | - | CAWRDTGELFF
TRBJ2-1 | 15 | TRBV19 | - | CATHDRGSSYNEQFF
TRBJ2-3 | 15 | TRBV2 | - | CASSDQSATTDTQYF
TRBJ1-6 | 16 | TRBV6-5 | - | CASSYSRGRRNSPLHF
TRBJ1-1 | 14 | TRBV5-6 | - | CASSLKDVRTEAFF
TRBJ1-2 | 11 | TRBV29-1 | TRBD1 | CSVATGSGYTF
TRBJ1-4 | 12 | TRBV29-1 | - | CSVGALGEKLFF
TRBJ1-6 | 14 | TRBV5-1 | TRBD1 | CASTVRQGGSPLHF
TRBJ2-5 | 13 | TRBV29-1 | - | CSVEGTKRETQYF